This entry concerns a single T cell receptor (beta chain). The target antigen is unknown. The sample belongs to a study of T-cell reconstitution after alpha-beta-depleted transplantation in children. General study findings and limits: T-cell counts and diversity were attributed mostly to newly produced T cells one year after transplant. Reports say that about two months after transplant, the alpha-beta T cells came out of several hundred graft clones that had expanded. There were some patients whose high TCRbeta diversity at day 60 came from surviving recipient T cells and thymic progenitors.

Preparation of the TCRbeta library was carried out with unique molecular identifiers. Each CDR3 protein gets one entry after TCRdb re-called the PCR reads with MiXCR. The sample lists 450,000 to 550,000 distinct CDR3 sequences; 9.5% to 12% were seen once. The trim removed 7 bases at V and 1 base at J, leaving 5 bases unmatched. Germline CDR1 is MNHEY and CDR2 is SMNVEV (reference sequence). This CDR3 has 15 amino acids. The source of this sequence is a female patient aged 2-15 years who had a stem cell transplant for aplastic anemia, so the T cells may come from the graft donor. This chain connects TRBV27 to TRBJ2-5, with 11 bases that match TRBD2. This specimen consisted of PBMCs, mostly from graft donor cells, obtained 180 days after TCRalphabeta/CD19-depleted stem cell transplant. The CDR3 protein is CASTRLAGGQETQYF. CDR3 nucleotide sequence: TGTGCCAGCACTCGTCTAGCGGGAGGCCAAGAGACCCAGTACTTC.